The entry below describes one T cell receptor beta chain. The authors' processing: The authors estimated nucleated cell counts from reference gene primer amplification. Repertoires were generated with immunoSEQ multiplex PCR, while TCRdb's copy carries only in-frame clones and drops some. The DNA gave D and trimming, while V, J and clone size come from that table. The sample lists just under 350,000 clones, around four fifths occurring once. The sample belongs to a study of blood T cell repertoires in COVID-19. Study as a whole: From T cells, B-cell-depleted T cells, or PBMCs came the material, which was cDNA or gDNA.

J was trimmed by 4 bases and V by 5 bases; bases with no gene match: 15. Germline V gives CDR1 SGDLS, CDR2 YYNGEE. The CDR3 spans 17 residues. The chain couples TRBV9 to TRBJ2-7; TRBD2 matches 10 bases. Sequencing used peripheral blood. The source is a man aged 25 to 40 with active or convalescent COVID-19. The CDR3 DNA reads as TGTGCCAGCAGTGCAGGGGGTGGGCTAGCGGGAGTTTACGAGCAGTACTTC. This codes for CASSAGGGLAGVYEQYF.